The 5 T cell receptor beta chains presented below share a single source sample, sequenced in a study of T cell responses to AZD1222 COVID-19 vaccine. Profiled with immunoSEQ multiplex PCR; TCRdb holds only in-frame clones, not every one. The sample shows approximately 89,000 clones, 80% to 95% of them seen only once. The sample in question was peripheral blood, obtained on day 0 of MenACWY control vaccination. The receptor source for this set is an adult in good health.

J is TRBJ1-4 and V is TRBV18; TRBD1 is a possible D gene (5 bases). Per the germline V gene, CDR1 is KGHSH and CDR2 is LQKENI. CDR3 length: 16 amino acids. V shed 2 bases and J shed 6 bases, with 16 bases lying between them. The CDR3 reads CASSPGRGQGDEKLFF. In DNA, the CDR3 is TGTGCCAGCTCACCAGGTCGGGGCCAGGGTGATGAAAAACTGTTTTTT. Full variable domain (remainder filled in from reference TRBV18 and TRBJ1-4): NAGVMQNPRHLVRRRGQEARLRCSPMKGHSHVYWYRQLPEEGLKFMVYLQKENIIDESGMPKERFSAEFPKEGPSILRIQQVVRGDSAAYFCASSPGRGQGDEKLFFGSGTQLSVL.

The chain has TRBV12-3 or TRBV12-4 and TRBJ2-1; no reliable D call. With 3 bases removed from V and 9 bases from J, the gap between germline ends came to 9 bases. The CDR3 spans 12 residues. This chain's CDR3 is CASSFSSGEQFF. DNA for the CDR3: TGTGCCAGCAGTTTTAGTTCTGGTGAGCAGTTCTTC.

The V gene is TRBV30, the J gene TRBJ1-1; D call uncertain. Looked up from germline, CDR1 is GTSNPN and CDR2 is SVGIG (reference sequence). With 2 bases removed from V and 3 bases from J, the gap between germline ends came to 10 bases. CDR3 length: 13 amino acids. The CDR3 here is CAWSHQRHTEAFF. CDR3 nucleotides: TGTGCCTGGAGTCACCAAAGGCACACTGAAGCTTTCTTT.

The chain couples TRBV4-3 to TRBJ1-6; 8 bases line up with TRBD1. The germline CDR1 and CDR2 sequences are LGHNA and YSLEER. CDR3 size: 18 residues. V dropped 0 bases and J dropped 7; count of bases not matched to a gene: 11. The CDR3 here is CASSQDRYGQGRNSPLHF. CDR3 sequence (DNA): TGCGCCAGCAGCCAAGATAGGTACGGACAGGGACGAAATTCACCCCTCCACTTT.

This clone was seen more than once but under ten times. V is TRBV6-5 and J is TRBJ1-2; perhaps TRBD1 as D (5 bases). The germline V gene has CDR1 MNHEY and CDR2 SVGAGI. Deletions cut 4 bases from V and 5 bases from J, with 11 bases between. The length of the CDR3 is 13 residues. The CDR3 is CASSSTDRYGYTF. The CDR3 nucleotides are TGTGCCAGCAGTTCCACCGACAGATATGGCTACACCTTC.